The 26 T cell receptor beta chains reported below all come from one sample, sequenced in a study of human T cells and chemical hapten exposure. Time point denoted: patch test 2, 6 weeks after DPC sensitization. The treatment was: therapeutic diphenylcyclopropenone sensitization with weekly scalp DPC. TCRdb reprocessed the RACE reads with MiXCR, giving one entry per CDR3 protein. This table holds about 140,000 distinct CDR3 sequences, roughly 10% found once. Sequences were derived from whole blood, sampled in connection with sensitization to the hapten diphenylcyclopropenone (DPC). Receptor source: a woman aged 45-65 years with alopecia areata. Some clones in this sample may be carry-over from other donors' samples.

This clonotype was seen repeatedly, ten times or more. The gene calls are TRBV12-3 or TRBV12-4 and TRBJ1-3, with a weak D call TRBD1 (5 bases). The CDR3 totals 16 residues. With 4 bases removed from V and 1 base from J, the gap between germline ends came to 14 bases. The CDR3 DNA sequence: TGTGCCAGCAGTTCTTGGGGGGGGAAGTCTGGAAACACCATATATTTT. It codes for CASSSWGGKSGNTIYF.

This clonotype has only a few counts. The V and J genes are TRBV7-2 and TRBJ2-7, with 9 bases matching TRBD1. From germline, CDR1 is SGHTA and CDR2 FQGNSA. The CDR3 is 16 amino acids. Germline trimming cut 9 bases from V and 3 bases from J; bases unmatched to any gene: 15. This CDR3 reads CASLAGQGSLIYEQYF. The CDR3 nucleotides are TGTGCCAGTCTCGCGGGACAGGGCTCGTTGATCTACGAGCAGTACTTC.

This clonotype was detected a few times. In DNA, the CDR3 is TGTGCCAGCAGTTTTACCCCTAACACTGAAGCTTTCTTT. It codes for CASSFTPNTEAFF. This sequence joins TRBV28 and TRBJ1-1; D is ambiguous. The CDR3 extends over 13 amino acids. V was pared by 3 bases and J by 2 bases, with 7 bases between. The germline V gene encodes CDR1 MDHEN and CDR2 SYDVKM.

This clonotype has at least ten counts. V usage is TRBV30 and J usage is TRBJ2-2, with 11 bases matching TRBD2. The CDR3 sequence is 14 residues long. Trimming removed 8 bases from V and 1 base from J; junction bases left unmatched: 3. Looked up from germline, CDR1 is GTSNPN and CDR2 is SVGIG (reference sequence). DNA of the CDR3: TGTGCCGCGGGACTAGCGGAGAACACCGGGGAGCTGTTTTTT. It specifies CAAGLAENTGELFF.

This clonotype was seen a few times. This chain connects TRBV6-5 to TRBJ2-4; 9 positions match TRBD2. The germline V gene encodes CDR1 MNHEY and CDR2 SVGAGI. V dropped 8 bases and J dropped 0; count of bases not matched to a gene: 2. The CDR3 has 14 residues. The CDR3 region is CASASGVAKNIQYF. The DNA for the CDR3 is TGTGCCAGCGCTAGCGGGGTAGCCAAAAACATTCAGTACTTC.

This clonotype has just a few counts. The genes are TRBV7-3 and TRBJ2-2; 8 nucleotides line up with TRBD2. The CDR3 sequence is 15 residues long. V was clipped by 3 bases and J by 3 bases; unmatched bases: 3. Germline loops: CDR1 SGHTA, CDR2 FQGTGA. CDR3 in amino acids: CASSLTGGHTGELFF. The CDR3 bases are TGTGCCAGCAGCTTGACGGGAGGGCACACCGGGGAGCTGTTTTTT. Complete variable domain (other parts from reference TRBV7-3 and TRBJ2-2): GAGVSQTPSNKVTEKGKYVELRCDPISGHTALYWYRQSLGQGPEFLIYFQGTGAADDSGLPNDRFFAVRPEGSVSTLKIQRTERGDSAVYLCASSLTGGHTGELFFGEGSRLTVL.

On this clonotype itself: This may be a read error, as it is one base from a much larger clone. The chain couples TRBV5-1 to TRBJ2-1; 11 bases are shared with TRBD2. J lost 6 bases, V lost 7 bases, and 6 bases had no gene match. Germline-derived CDR1 and CDR2 are SGHRS and YFSETQ. The CDR3 extends over 14 amino acids. The CDR3 loop is CASGPLAGGNEQFF. The CDR3 DNA is TGCGCCAGCGGCCCCCTAGCGGGAGGCAATGAGCAGTTCTTC.

This chain's CDR3 is CASSVPGLAGENEQFF. The CDR3 nucleotides read TGTGCCAGCAGCGTTCCGGGACTAGCGGGAGAGAATGAGCAGTTCTTC. The gene calls are TRBV7-3 and TRBJ2-1, with TRBD2 matching over 14 bases. V lost 5 bases to trimming and J lost 7 bases; unmatched junction nucleotides: 7. The CDR3 has 16 residues. Per germline, CDR1 SGHTA and CDR2 FQGTGA.

V gene TRBV2 combines with J gene TRBJ2-2, with TRBD1 as a possible D gene (6 bases). Germline CDR1 SNHLY, CDR2 FYNNEI. The CDR3 is 14 residues long. V lost 3 bases to trimming and J lost 4 bases, with 9 bases between them. The chain's CDR3 is CASSDRGRTGELFF. The CDR3 region has the DNA TGTGCCAGCAGTGACAGGGGACGCACCGGGGAGCTGTTTTTT.

The V gene is TRBV20-1, the J gene TRBJ2-5; 8 bases map to TRBD1. The CDR3 contains 13 residues. CDR1 is DFQATT, CDR2 SNEGSKA, per germline (reference sequence). The junction had 4 bases not matched to a gene; V was cut back by 3 bases and J by 4 bases. The CDR3 sequence is CSARSGGGETQYF. The CDR3 nucleotides read TGCAGTGCTAGGTCAGGGGGCGGAGAGACCCAGTACTTC.

This clonotype was detected a few times. This sequence joins TRBV21-1 and TRBJ2-7; the table's D call, TRBD1, was not checked against the DNA. TRBV21-1 is noted as a pseudogene. This CDR3 region has 15 residues. The CDR3, as DNA: TGTGCCAGCAGCACCTGGGACGGAAGCTCCTACGAGCAGTACTTC. It is translated as CASSTWDGSSYEQYF.

The chain recombines TRBV3-1 with TRBJ2-3; no reliable D call. The CDR3 extends over 15 amino acids. Trimming removed 2 bases at V and 2 bases at J, with 11 bases between. CDR1 is LGHDT and CDR2 is YNNKEL in the germline V gene (reference sequence). The CDR3 reads CASSQQLGFTDTQYF. The CDR3 nucleotides read TGTGCCAGCAGCCAACAGCTAGGGTTCACAGATACGCAGTATTTT.

This clonotype was seen many times. The rearrangement uses TRBV2 and TRBJ1-1; tentative D call: TRBD1 (5 bases). Looked up from germline, CDR1 is SNHLY and CDR2 is FYNNEI. CDR3 length: 17 residues. Trimming took off 3 bases at V and 1 base at J, with 18 bases between the two ends. CDR3 sequence (DNA): TGTGCCAGCAGTGATTCGGCAGGGTCCTTGGGGAACACTGAAGCTTTCTTT. Protein: CASSDSAGSLGNTEAFF.

The table lists this clonotype with a few counts. The chain uses TRBV11-2 and TRBJ1-2, with TRBD1 matching over 7 bases. Germline CDR1 and CDR2: SGHAT and FQNNGV. With V trimmed by 5 bases and J by 4 bases, 10 bases remained unmatched. CDR3 length: 15 residues. The CDR3 is CASSPHLGQAYGYTF. The CDR3 DNA is TGTGCCAGCAGCCCTCACCTTGGACAGGCCTATGGCTACACCTTC.

The table lists this clonotype with a few counts. This chain joins TRBV4-1 and TRBJ1-4, with D perhaps matching TRBD1 (5 bases). Germline V gene lookup returns CDR1 MGHRA and CDR2 YSYEKL. Trimming stripped 4 bases from V and 8 bases from J, with 11 bases between. The CDR3 extends over 13 amino acids. CDR3 sequence reads: CASSRVAGEKLFF. The DNA for the CDR3 is TGCGCCAGCAGCCGAGTGGCAGGGGAAAAACTGTTTTTT.

This clonotype was found many times. The chain employs TRBV4-3 and TRBJ2-1; D is unresolved. CDR1 LGHNA and CDR2 YSLEER come from the germline V gene. V dropped 0 bases and J dropped 7 bases, with 13 bases sitting between them. There are 15 residues in the CDR3. CDR3 sequence reads: CASSQEWTGRNEQFF. The CDR3 DNA is TGCGCCAGCAGCCAAGAATGGACGGGTAGGAATGAGCAGTTCTTC.

This clonotype was counted between two and nine times. J is TRBJ2-1 and V is TRBV6-6; D could derive from TRBD1 or TRBD2 (7 bases each). Trimming took 8 bases from V and 15 from J, leaving 20 bases between them. The CDR3 is 12 amino acids. Germline CDR1 and CDR2: MNHNY and SVGAGI (reference sequence). CDR3 residues: CASGQGGDRAFF. CDR3 in DNA: TGTGCCAGCGGGCAGGGGGGGGACCGGGCGTTCTTC.

The rearrangement links TRBV9 to TRBJ1-1, with D maybe TRBD1 (5 bases). With 2 bases removed from V and 4 bases from J, the gap between germline ends came to 12 bases. Germline CDR1 reads SGDLS; CDR2 reads YYNGEE. The CDR3 consists of 14 residues. In nucleotides, the CDR3 is TGTGCCAGCAGCGTCCAGGCCGGGGGCACTGAAGCTTTCTTT. This sequence encodes CASSVQAGGTEAFF.

This chain links TRBV12-3 or TRBV12-4 with TRBJ1-2; tentatively, D is TRBD1 (5 bases). This CDR3 spans 12 amino acids. The germline V and J ends were trimmed by 5 bases and 8 bases, with 12 bases remaining between them. CDR3 bases: TGTGCCAGCAGTCCGGGACCCTTCGGCTACACCTTC. Amino acid sequence: CASSPGPFGYTF.

This clonotype was picked up a small number of times. This chain links TRBV3-1 with TRBJ2-1; no definite D call. The CDR3 totals 12 residues. CDR1 and CDR2 from the germline V gene are LGHDT and YNNKEL (reference sequence). Trimming cost V 1 base and J 5 bases, with 3 bases left between them. The CDR3: CASSQGDNEQFF. The CDR3 nucleotides read TGTGCCAGCAGCCAAGGGGACAATGAGCAGTTCTTC.

The chain employs TRBV6-1 and TRBJ1-4; D gene unclear. Deletions cut 4 bases from V and 0 bases from J, with 6 bases between. Germline CDR1 is MNHNS and CDR2 is SASEGT. This CDR3 spans 14 amino acids. In DNA, the CDR3 is TGTGCCAGCAGTGCGGGCTCAACTAATGAAAAACTGTTTTTT. Its protein product is CASSAGSTNEKLFF.

The table lists this clonotype with a few counts. This chain links TRBV27 with TRBJ2-7, with 7 bases lining up with TRBD1. Germline lookup yields CDR1 MNHEY and CDR2 SMNVEV (reference sequence). V lost 5 bases and J lost 2; bases outside the gene matches: 12. The length of the CDR3 is 16 residues. Here the CDR3 DNA reads TGTGCCAGCAGTCCGATAGCCCGGGACAGTACCTACGAGCAGTACTTC. Encoded protein: CASSPIARDSTYEQYF.

At least ten counts were recorded for this clonotype. V and J are TRBV19 and TRBJ2-2, with TRBD2 as a possible D gene (5 bases). Trimming removed 3 bases from V and 6 bases from J, with 11 bases in between. Germline V lookup: CDR1 LNHDA, CDR2 SQIVND (reference sequence). There are 14 residues in the CDR3. The CDR3 bases are TGTGCCAGTAGTATGGGGTGGGAGTCCGGGGAGCTGTTTTTT. This codes for CASSMGWESGELFF.

V and J are TRBV7-2 and TRBJ2-2; no clear D gene. The CDR3 totals 13 residues. CDR1 is SGHTA, CDR2 FQGNSA, per germline. V was trimmed by 5 bases and J by 6 bases, leaving 10 bases between them. The CDR3 DNA sequence: TGTGCCAGCAGCCTAAAGCCAGCCGGGGAGCTGTTTTTT. Translated: CASSLKPAGELFF.

This clonotype was counted between two and nine times. The chain is built from TRBV5-1 and TRBJ2-7; either TRBD1 or TRBD2 may fit D (5 bases each). Trimming stripped 10 bases from V and 1 base from J, with 18 bases between. In germline, CDR1 is SGHRS, CDR2 YFSETQ. CDR3 size: 14 residues. The CDR3 is CASGPPEGSYEQYF. The CDR3 DNA sequence: TGCGCCTCCGGCCCCCCCGAGGGGTCCTACGAGCAGTACTTC.

About this clonotype: This may come from a read error, since a much larger clone is one base off. This chain connects TRBV14 to TRBJ2-1; 9 bases are a match to TRBD2. V shed 4 bases, J shed 7 bases, and the junction held 5 bases outside the gene matches. CDR3 size: 14 residues. Germline CDR1 and CDR2: SGHDN and FVKESK. The CDR3 sequence is CASSRGLALNEQFF. CDR3 nucleotides: TGTGCCAGCAGCCGCGGACTAGCGTTGAATGAGCAGTTCTTC.